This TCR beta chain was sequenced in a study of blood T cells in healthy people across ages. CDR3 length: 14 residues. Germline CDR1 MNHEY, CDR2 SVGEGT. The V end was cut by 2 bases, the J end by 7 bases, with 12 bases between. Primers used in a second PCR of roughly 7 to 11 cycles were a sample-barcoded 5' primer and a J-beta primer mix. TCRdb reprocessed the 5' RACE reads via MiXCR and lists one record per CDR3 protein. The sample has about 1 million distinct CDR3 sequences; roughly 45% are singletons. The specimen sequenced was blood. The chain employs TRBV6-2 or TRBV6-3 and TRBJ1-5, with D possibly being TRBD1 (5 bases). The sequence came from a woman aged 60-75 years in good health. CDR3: CASSYDRNRQPQHF. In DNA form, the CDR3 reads TGTGCCAGCAGTTACGACAGAAACAGACAGCCCCAGCATTTT.